These 26 T cell receptor beta chains originate from one sample sequenced in a study of T cells after yellow fever vaccination. Each CDR3 protein gets one entry after TCRdb re-called the 5' RACE reads with MiXCR. The repertoire includes 280,000 or so distinct CDR3 sequences, 8.7% of them detected once, and 3% to 3.5% sits in the top ten. Sequences were derived from CD4+ T cells sorted from PBMCs, sampled 5 days after the yellow fever booster vaccination. All receptors derive from a man younger than 35 who received the YFV17D yellow fever vaccine.

There are a few counts of this clonotype. The DNA of the CDR3 is TGTGCCAGCAGTTACCCAACTAGCGGGGGGGCGACAGATACGCAGTATTTT. It specifies CASSYPTSGGATDTQYF. J is TRBJ2-3 and V is TRBV6-6, with 13 positions matching TRBD2. The germline CDR1 and CDR2 sequences are MNHNY and SVGAGI (reference sequence). The CDR3 is made up of 17 amino acids. Trimming at V came to 2 bases and at J to 3 bases, leaving 5 bases not matched to a gene.

There are many counts of this clonotype. The chain joins TRBV5-1 to TRBJ1-1, with a weak D call TRBD1 (5 bases). Germline lookup yields CDR1 SGHRS and CDR2 YFSETQ. Trimming left V 0 bases short and J 1 base short, with 10 bases between. CDR3 length equals 15 residues. In DNA, the CDR3 is TGCGCCAGCAGCTTGGAAGGGGCGGGGAACACTGAAGCTTTCTTT. Amino acid sequence: CASSLEGAGNTEAFF.

This clonotype has just a few counts. The chain joins TRBV7-9 to TRBJ2-3; D unresolved. CDR1 SEHNR and CDR2 FQNEAQ come from the germline V gene (reference sequence). The V end lost 5 bases, the J end lost 2 bases, and 11 bases lay between the germline ends. The CDR3 consists of 14 residues. Here the CDR3 reads CASSVSSLTDTQYF. CDR3 nucleotides: TGTGCCAGCAGCGTTAGCAGCCTCACAGATACGCAGTATTTT.

Ten or more counts support this clonotype. This chain joins TRBV5-1 and TRBJ2-4; a possible D gene is TRBD2 (6 bases). CDR1 is SGHRS and CDR2 is YFSETQ in the germline V gene. The CDR3 is made up of 16 amino acids. V was trimmed by 0 bases and J by 10 bases, leaving 20 bases between them. In DNA, the CDR3 is TGCGCCAGCAGCTTGGGACTCCGGGACTCCGGAGGAATTCAGTACTTC. Translation gives CASSLGLRDSGGIQYF.

This clonotype was seen a few times. The gene calls are TRBV7-2 and TRBJ1-4; 8 bases are a match to TRBD1. Trimming at V came to 3 bases and at J to 8 bases, leaving 11 bases not matched to a gene. The V gene's germline CDR1 is SGHTA and CDR2 FQGNSA. CDR3 length: 16 residues. CDR3 in DNA: TGTGCCAGCAGCTTCGCGGGACAGGCACCGGGGGAAAAACTGTTTTTT. This gives the protein CASSFAGQAPGEKLFF.

The rearrangement uses TRBV4-3 and TRBJ2-1, with TRBD2 matching 10 bases. J was trimmed by 5 bases and V by 4 bases; bases with no gene match: 8. Per germline, CDR1 LGHNA and CDR2 YSLEER. The CDR3 extends over 16 amino acids. CDR3 nucleotide sequence: TGCGCCAGCAGCCCCGGCCTAGCGGGGGTCAACAATGAGCAGTTCTTC. This encodes CASSPGLAGVNNEQFF.

The J gene is TRBJ2-1, the V gene TRBV24-1; no definite D call. CDR3 size: 15 residues. The germline V gene has CDR1 KGHDR and CDR2 SFDVKD. Trimming removed 5 bases from V and 6 bases from J, with 16 bases in between. The CDR3 sequence is CATSVDLEGGNEQFF. Here the CDR3 DNA reads TGTGCCACCAGTGTTGATCTAGAAGGTGGCAATGAGCAGTTCTTC.

This clonotype was detected many times. V and J are TRBV6-4 and TRBJ2-1, with D tentatively TRBD2 (5 bases). The CDR3 extends over 16 amino acids. Germline V gives CDR1 MRHNA, CDR2 SNTAGT. The ends were cut back, 5 bases at V and 0 bases at J, with 14 bases in the middle. The CDR3 coding sequence is TGTGCCAGCAGTAGGGATCGGGGTAGCTCCTACAATGAGCAGTTCTTC. Its translation is CASSRDRGSSYNEQFF.

The chain has TRBV3-2 and TRBJ1-4; the table's D call, TRBD1, was not checked against the DNA. TRBV3-2 is flagged as a pseudogene. The CDR3 runs 15 residues. CDR3 protein: CASSQAGQGGEKLFF. DNA of the CDR3: TGTGCCAGCAGCCAAGCAGGTCAGGGTGGTGAAAAACTGTTTTTT.

The table lists this clonotype with a few counts. This sequence joins TRBV3-1 and TRBJ2-3; no clear D gene. In germline, CDR1 is LGHDT, CDR2 YNNKEL (reference sequence). V gave up 5 bases and J gave up 2 bases, with 5 bases separating them. This CDR3 contains 12 residues. The CDR3 sequence: CASSVLTDTQYF. The CDR3 region has the DNA TGTGCCAGCAGCGTCCTCACAGATACGCAGTATTTT.

This clonotype has only a few counts. This chain uses TRBV20-1 with TRBJ2-1; 10 positions match TRBD1. The CDR3 has 13 residues. Germline loops: CDR1 DFQATT, CDR2 SNEGSKA (reference sequence). V gave up 6 bases and J gave up 7 bases; unmatched junction bases: 6. Here the CDR3 reads CSAPTGGGNEQFF. The CDR3 DNA is TGCAGTGCACCGACAGGGGGCGGGAATGAGCAGTTCTTC.

This clonotype was counted many times. The chain combines TRBV9 with TRBJ2-5, with 9 bases aligning to TRBD1. J was trimmed by 5 bases and V by 4 bases; bases with no gene match: 6. Germline CDR1 SGDLS, CDR2 YYNGEE. The CDR3 has 14 amino acids. CDR3 sequence (DNA): TGTGCCAGCAGCCCAAACAGGGGGCGGGAGACCCAGTACTTC. The encoded protein is CASSPNRGRETQYF.

This clonotype has a count of ten or more. The chain uses TRBV6-6 and TRBJ2-5, with 7 nucleotides matching TRBD1. Per the germline V gene, CDR1 is MNHNY and CDR2 is SVGAGI (reference sequence). This CDR3 contains 13 residues. V shed 6 bases, J shed 3 bases, and the junction held 4 bases outside the gene matches. The CDR3 protein is CASREGTEETQYF. In DNA form, the CDR3 reads TGTGCCAGCAGAGAGGGGACAGAAGAGACCCAGTACTTC.

This clonotype has more than one count but fewer than ten. The rearrangement joins TRBV9 to TRBJ1-1; D is uncertain. The CDR3 covers 15 residues. Between the trimmed V and J ends, which lost 0 bases and 7 bases, there was a span of 16 bases. The germline gives CDR1 SGDLS, CDR2 YYNGEE. CDR3 amino acids: CASSVVTDFDGEAFF. For the CDR3, the DNA is TGTGCCAGCAGCGTAGTTACAGACTTCGATGGTGAAGCTTTCTTT.

The CDR3: CASSQEDAGLAGNQFF. The CDR3 region has the DNA TGCGCCAGCAGCCAAGAGGACGCGGGACTAGCGGGGAACCAGTTCTTC. The chain links TRBV4-1 to TRBJ2-1; 13 bases are shared with TRBD2. The CDR3 has 16 residues. Germline V gene sequence: CDR1 MGHRA, CDR2 YSYEKL. V gave up 0 bases and J gave up 13 bases; unmatched junction bases: 9.

This clonotype was counted only a few times. The chain joins TRBV4-3 to TRBJ2-3, with D possibly being TRBD1 (5 bases). CDR3 length: 14 residues. V was cut by 4 bases and J by 0 bases, with 8 bases left in between. CDR1 is LGHNA, CDR2 YSLEER, per germline. The CDR3 loop is CASSPDKSTDTQYF. CDR3 bases: TGCGCCAGCAGCCCGGACAAAAGCACAGATACGCAGTATTTT.

This clonotype was counted at least ten times. The chain combines TRBV7-6 with TRBJ2-5; 7 bases are a match to TRBD1. Germline trimming cut 5 bases from V and 5 bases from J; bases unmatched to any gene: 8. The CDR3 covers 14 residues. Germline V lookup: CDR1 SGHVS, CDR2 FNYEAQ. The CDR3, as DNA: TGTGCCAGCAGCAACAACAGGGGCGGTGAGACCCAGTACTTC. The encoded protein is CASSNNRGGETQYF.

This clonotype was seen only a few times. J is TRBJ1-5 and V is TRBV6-2 or TRBV6-3; the match to TRBD1 covers 11 bases. This CDR3 is 13 amino acids long. The trim removed 11 bases at V and 6 bases at J, leaving 6 bases unmatched. Germline V lookup: CDR1 MNHEY, CDR2 SVGEGT. CDR3 DNA: TGTGCCGGAGGACAGGGGGCACTTCAGCCCCAGCATTTT. This gives the protein CAGGQGALQPQHF.

This chain links TRBV2 with TRBJ2-5; D is unclear. The CDR3 contains 13 residues. The germline CDR1 and CDR2 sequences are SNHLY and FYNNEI. V shed 6 bases and J shed 7 bases, with 15 bases lying between them. The CDR3 DNA reads TGTGCCAGCAGGGGTACTGGGCATGGGACCCAGTACTTC. It translates to CASRGTGHGTQYF.

This CDR3 reads CASSYSSFRHPEIRNQPQHF. The CDR3, as DNA: TGTGCCAGCAGTTACTCGAGTTTCCGGCATCCAGAAATTCGCAATCAGCCCCAGCATTTT. The gene calls are TRBV6-2 or TRBV6-3 and TRBJ1-5; no clear D gene. In germline, CDR1 is MNHEY, CDR2 SVGEGT. V shed 0 bases and J shed 2 bases, with 23 bases lying between them. CDR3 length: 20 amino acids.

This chain uses TRBV20-1 with TRBJ2-5, with D tentatively TRBD2 (5 bases). Trimming took 1 base from V and 3 from J, leaving 12 bases between them. The CDR3 totals 14 residues. Per the germline V gene, CDR1 is DFQATT and CDR2 is SNEGSKA (reference sequence). CDR3 residues: CSARGLTGKETQYF. The DNA of the CDR3 is TGCAGTGCTAGAGGTCTCACGGGGAAAGAGACCCAGTACTTC.

This clonotype was recorded a few times. V is TRBV7-8 and J is TRBJ2-2; the match to TRBD1 covers 9 bases. The CDR3 sequence is 17 residues long. Germline CDR1 reads SGHVS; CDR2 reads FQNEAQ. V dropped 5 bases and J dropped 4; count of bases not matched to a gene: 11. The CDR3 spells CASSGNRGRVGTGELFF. The CDR3 coding sequence is TGTGCCAGCAGCGGGAACAGGGGGCGGGTTGGCACCGGGGAGCTGTTTTTT. The whole variable domain, filled in from reference TRBV7-8 and TRBJ2-2, reads GAGVSQSPRYKVAKRGQDVALRCDPISGHVSLFWYQQALGQGPEFLTYFQNEAQLDKSGLPSDRFFAERPEGSVSTLKIQRTQQEDSAVYLCASSGNRGRVGTGELFFGEGSRLTVL.

In its sample, this clonotype was seen a few times. The rearrangement joins TRBV11-2 to TRBJ2-5; D might be TRBD2 (6 bases). CDR1 SGHAT and CDR2 FQNNGV come from the germline V gene. V was clipped by 4 bases and J by 2 bases, with 11 bases between them. This CDR3 region has 14 residues. CDR3 sequence reads: CASSSLRGQETQYF. The CDR3 bases are TGTGCCAGCAGCTCCCTCCGGGGGCAAGAGACCCAGTACTTC.

The rearrangement uses TRBV20-1 and TRBJ1-2; perhaps TRBD1 as D (5 bases). V dropped 5 bases and J dropped 8 bases, with 12 bases sitting between them. The length of the CDR3 is 11 residues. Germline V CDR1 and CDR2: DFQATT, SNEGSKA (reference sequence). CDR3 nucleotides: TGCAGTGCTGGGGGAGGGCCGGGCTACACCTTC. Its translation is CSAGGGPGYTF.

The rearrangement uses TRBV21-1 and TRBJ1-5; the table's D call, TRBD1, has no DNA check behind it. TRBV21-1 counts as a pseudogene. The CDR3 extends over 12 amino acids. CDR3: CASKGAGQPQHF. The CDR3, as DNA: TGTGCCTCCAAAGGGGCAGGGCAGCCCCAGCATTTT.

This clonotype was picked up a small number of times. The chain uses TRBV2 and TRBJ1-5, with 10 bases aligning to TRBD1. The trim removed 6 bases at V and 5 bases at J, leaving 7 bases unmatched. The CDR3 is 15 residues long. CDR1 and CDR2 (germline): SNHLY, FYNNEI. CDR3 sequence (DNA): TGTGCCAGCAGACCGACAGGGGGCTGGGATCAGCCCCAGCATTTT. It specifies CASRPTGGWDQPQHF.